The present T cell receptor (beta chain) was sequenced within a study of blood T cell repertoires in COVID-19. Study-wide context: The samples span acute and convalescent COVID-19 from the United States, Italy and Spain. The cDNA or gDNA used as material had been derived from T cells, B-cell-depleted T cells, or PBMCs.

The CDR3 is 14 amino acids. CDR1 is SGHRS, CDR2 YFSETQ, per germline. V was clipped by 4 bases and J by 3 bases, with 13 bases between them. In the original analysis: Counts of nucleated cells, estimated from reference gene primer amplification, were obtained. Assay: immunoSEQ multiplex PCR; the TCRdb copy retains only in-frame clones and omits some. Clone size and the V and J calls come from that table; the DNA yielded D and trimming. Of roughly 59,000 clones listed, more than 75% are singletons. The specimen was peripheral blood. The chain recombines TRBV5-1 with TRBJ2-5, with D maybe TRBD1 (6 bases). The TCR originated in a man older than 75 with acute or convalescent COVID-19. The CDR3 protein is CASSVGTKEETQYF. The CDR3 nucleotides are TGCGCCAGCAGCGTCGGGACAAAAGAAGAGACCCAGTACTTC.